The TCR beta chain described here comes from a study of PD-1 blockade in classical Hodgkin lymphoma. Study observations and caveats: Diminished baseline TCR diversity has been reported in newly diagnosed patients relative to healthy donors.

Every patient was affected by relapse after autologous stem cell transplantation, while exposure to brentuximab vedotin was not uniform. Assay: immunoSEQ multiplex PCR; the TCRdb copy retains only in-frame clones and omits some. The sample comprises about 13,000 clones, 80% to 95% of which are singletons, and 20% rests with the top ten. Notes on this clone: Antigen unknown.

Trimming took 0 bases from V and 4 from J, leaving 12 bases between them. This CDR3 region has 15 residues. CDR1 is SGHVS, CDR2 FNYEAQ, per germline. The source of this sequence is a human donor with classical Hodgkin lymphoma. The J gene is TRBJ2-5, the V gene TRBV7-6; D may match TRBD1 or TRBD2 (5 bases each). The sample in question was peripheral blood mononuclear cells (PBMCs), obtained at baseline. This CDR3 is CASSLARAGTETQYF. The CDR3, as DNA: TGTGCCAGCAGCTTAGCGCGGGCAGGGACAGAGACCCAGTACTTC.